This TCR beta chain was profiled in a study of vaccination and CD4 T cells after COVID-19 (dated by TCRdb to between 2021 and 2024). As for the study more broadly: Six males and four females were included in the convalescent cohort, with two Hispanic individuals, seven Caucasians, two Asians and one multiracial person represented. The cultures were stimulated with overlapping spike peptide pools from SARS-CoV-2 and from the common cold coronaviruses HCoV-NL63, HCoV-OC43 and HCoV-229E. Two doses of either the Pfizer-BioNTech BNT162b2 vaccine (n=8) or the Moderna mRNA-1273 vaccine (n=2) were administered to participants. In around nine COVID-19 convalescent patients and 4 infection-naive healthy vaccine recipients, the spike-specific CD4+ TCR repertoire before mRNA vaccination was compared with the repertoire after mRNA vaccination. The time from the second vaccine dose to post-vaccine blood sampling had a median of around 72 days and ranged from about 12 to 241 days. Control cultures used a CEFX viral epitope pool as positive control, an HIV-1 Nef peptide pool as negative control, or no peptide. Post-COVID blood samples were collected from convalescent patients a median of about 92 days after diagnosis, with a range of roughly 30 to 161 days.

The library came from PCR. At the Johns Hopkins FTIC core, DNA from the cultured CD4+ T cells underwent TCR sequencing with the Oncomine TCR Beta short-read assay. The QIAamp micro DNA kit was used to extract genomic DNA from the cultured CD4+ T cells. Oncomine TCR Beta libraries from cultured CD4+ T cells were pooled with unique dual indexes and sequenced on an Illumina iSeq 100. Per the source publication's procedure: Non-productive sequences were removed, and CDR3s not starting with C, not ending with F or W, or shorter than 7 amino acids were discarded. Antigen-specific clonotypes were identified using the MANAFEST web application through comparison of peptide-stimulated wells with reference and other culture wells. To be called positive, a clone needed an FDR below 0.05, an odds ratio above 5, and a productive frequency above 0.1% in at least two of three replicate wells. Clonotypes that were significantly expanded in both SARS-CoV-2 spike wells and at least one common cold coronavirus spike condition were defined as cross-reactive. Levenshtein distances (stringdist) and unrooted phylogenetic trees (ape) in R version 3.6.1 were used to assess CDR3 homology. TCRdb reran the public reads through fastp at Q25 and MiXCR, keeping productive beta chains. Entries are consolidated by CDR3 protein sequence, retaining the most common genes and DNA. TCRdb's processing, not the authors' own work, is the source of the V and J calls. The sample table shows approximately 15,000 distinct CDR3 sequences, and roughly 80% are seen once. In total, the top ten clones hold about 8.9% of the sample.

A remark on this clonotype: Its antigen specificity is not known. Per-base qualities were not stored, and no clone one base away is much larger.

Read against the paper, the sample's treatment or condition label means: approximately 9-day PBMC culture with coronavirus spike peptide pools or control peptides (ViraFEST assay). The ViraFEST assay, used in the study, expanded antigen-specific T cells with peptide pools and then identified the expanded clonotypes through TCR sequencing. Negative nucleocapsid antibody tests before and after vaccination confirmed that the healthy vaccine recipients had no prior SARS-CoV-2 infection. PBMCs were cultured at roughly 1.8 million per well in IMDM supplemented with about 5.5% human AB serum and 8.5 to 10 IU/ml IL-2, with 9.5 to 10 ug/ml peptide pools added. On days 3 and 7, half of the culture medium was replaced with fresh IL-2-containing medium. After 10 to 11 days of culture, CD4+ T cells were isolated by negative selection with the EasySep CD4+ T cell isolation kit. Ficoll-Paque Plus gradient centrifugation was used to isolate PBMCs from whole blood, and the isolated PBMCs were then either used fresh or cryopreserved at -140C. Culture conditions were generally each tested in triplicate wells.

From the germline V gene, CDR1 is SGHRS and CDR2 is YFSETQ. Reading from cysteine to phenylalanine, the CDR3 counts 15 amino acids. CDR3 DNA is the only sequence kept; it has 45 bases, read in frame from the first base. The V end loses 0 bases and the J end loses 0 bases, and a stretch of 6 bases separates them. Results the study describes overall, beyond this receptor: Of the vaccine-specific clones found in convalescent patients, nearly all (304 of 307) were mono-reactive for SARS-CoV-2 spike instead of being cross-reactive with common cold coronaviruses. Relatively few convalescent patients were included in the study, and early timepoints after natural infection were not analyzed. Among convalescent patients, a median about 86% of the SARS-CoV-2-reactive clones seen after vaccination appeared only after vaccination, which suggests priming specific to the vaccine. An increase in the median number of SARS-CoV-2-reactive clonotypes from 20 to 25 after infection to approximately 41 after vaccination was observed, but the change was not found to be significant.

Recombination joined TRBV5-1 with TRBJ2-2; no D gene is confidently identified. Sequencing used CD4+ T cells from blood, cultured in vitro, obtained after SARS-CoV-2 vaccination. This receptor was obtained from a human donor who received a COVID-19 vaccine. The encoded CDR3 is CASSLGHTNTGELFF. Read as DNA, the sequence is TGCGCCAGCAGCTTGGGGCACACGAACACCGGGGAGCTGTTTTTT.